Only a few counts were recorded for the clone carrying this T cell receptor beta chain. The antigen remains undetermined. TCRdb keeps only in-frame clones here, not all; method: immunoSEQ multiplex PCR. The table records roughly 51,000 clones, under 85% of them present only once. This record comes from a study of vaccination effects on CD4 cells after COVID-19. Across the whole study: Sequencing was preceded by expansion of antigen-specific CD4+ T cells with viral peptide pools in the ViraFEST assay. After vaccination, a few convalescent patients were sampled at early and late time points. General study findings and limits: Post-vaccine spike-reactive clones in convalescents were mainly new vaccine-induced clones. Clones induced by infection and by vaccine showed marked clonal contraction late after vaccination.

The CDR3 is made up of 13 amino acids. V was shortened by 1 base and J by 7 bases, with 11 bases between the two germline ends. Germline CDR1 SGHRS, CDR2 YFSETQ. CD4+ T cells were isolated after around 10 days of culture. PCR-confirmed SARS-CoV-2 infection occurred in the person between March and December 2020. Every participant took two doses of the BNT162b2 or mRNA-1273 vaccine. V usage is TRBV5-1 and J usage is TRBJ1-2; D not certain. The receptor comes from a human donor who had a prior SARS-CoV-2 infection. The sequencing here drew on CD4+ T cells from PBMCs cultured without peptide, taken after COVID-19 vaccination. CDR3 residues: CASSLLAESGYTF. For the CDR3, the DNA is TGCGCCAGCAGCTTGTTGGCCGAAAGTGGCTACACCTTC.